The text below deals with one T cell receptor beta chain. This clone was seen once. Its antigen is still unknown. Base-call qualities are not available, and no considerably larger clone is one nucleotide away. The sample belongs to a study of shared clonotypes between healthy human individuals (dated by TCRdb to 2019 to 2021). As for the study more broadly: A few men and a couple of women, aged 18 to 49 years, made up the cohort. Per donor, three plates each were used for CD4 naive and CD4 memory, two for CD8 naive, and one for CD8 memory. Each donor's leukapheresis produced roughly between about 0.85 and 10 billion PBMCs. To estimate repertoire size and how much clonotypes are shared between individuals, the study performed deep sequencing of blood TCR repertoires from about 5 healthy adults. Different laboratories and diverse techniques were used to prepare libraries and sequence TCR repertoires, to increase sequencing depth and limit assay-specific biases. The research as a whole found: Pairwise subsampling led to the expectation that sequencing depth would affect the degree of clonotype sharing among donors. Because the study included a small number of donors, the genetic and exposure-history diversity represented was limited. Across several donors, around 5% of naive CD4, approximately 3.6% of naive CD8, 2.3% of memory CD4, and approximately 0.4% of memory CD8 clonotypes were shared. Incomplete sequencing was indicated by rarefaction of sorted-subset datasets, despite the large sequencing depth. Naive subsets generally had larger estimated clonotype richness than memory subsets. Compared with non-shared clonotypes, clonotypes shared by all four sorted-subset donors had higher generation probabilities. Sampling was restricted to blood, and TCR repertoires in tissue are likely to differ from TCR repertoires in blood.

Per the germline V gene, SGHAT is the CDR1 and FQNNGV is the CDR2. The germline ends are 8 bases apart after V is trimmed by 5 bases and J by 3 bases. The CDR3 holds 12 amino acids from the cysteine to the phenylalanine. The sequence is cut down to CDR3 DNA, 36 bases in frame from base 1. TCR CDR3 regions were amplified from genomic DNA by multiplex PCR using the deep immunoSEQ assay. Extracted genomic DNA from each cell subset was distributed evenly across all wells of several immunoSEQ 96-well plates, and each plate was treated as a replicate. For sorted subsets, each replicate PCR was loaded with 200 to 250 ng genomic DNA, equivalent to roughly 30,000 T cell genomes. Purified libraries were measured with a Qubit 3.0 fluorometer, size-checked on a Bioanalyzer 2100, and measured again with the KAPA Library Quantification kit. A separate single-read 150-cycle Illumina NextSeq 550 flow cell was used to sequence each immunoSEQ 96-well plate. Concerning the study's data processing: Because only junctional sequences without quality scores were contained in the immunoSEQ output, filtering matching that applied to full-length reads could not be performed. To assign V/J genes and CDR3, sequences were annotated using PyIR, a Python wrapper for IgBLAST v1.9, with IMGT germline references. Reads were removed for weak V/J assignments (E-value above 1e-6), missing CDR3, stop codons, out-of-frame junctions, or ambiguous translated residues. A V3J clonotype was defined by an identical inferred V gene, J gene, and CDR3 amino acid sequence. The percentage overlap between two repertoires was calculated by dividing the number of shared unique clonotypes by the size of the smaller repertoire. RTK rarefaction, the Chao1 estimator, and Recon v2.1 estimates of unobserved clonotypes were used to assess repertoire richness. For all TCRbeta clonotypes obtained by the gDNA method from a handful of donors, generation probabilities were computed with OLGA. In TCRdb, the immuneACCESS table is reduced to in-frame sequences with V and J assigned. These tables do not hold every clone; where another copy was compared, an unresolved V gene accounts for under half, and the others remain unexplained. V, J and clone size derive from that table, while D and trimming were established from the DNA sequence. This sample lists about 380,000 clones; approximately 97% were detected once. The leading ten clones occupy around 0.29% of the sample.

The donors were healthy, HIV-negative adults who had no recently reported acute infections or vaccinations. Every donor was a Caucasian adult living in Nashville, Tennessee, USA. The CD8 memory samples were a combination of magnetically selected CD45RO+ cells and CCR7-negative CD45RA+ effector memory (TemRA) cells. After blood collection by leukapheresis, PBMCs were isolated using Ficoll-Histopaque density gradient centrifugation and then cryopreserved in the vapor phase of liquid nitrogen. Purity and quantity of every magnetically sorted T cell population were checked by analytical flow cytometry. Genomic DNA was isolated from every sorted fraction and measured by UV absorbance on a Nanodrop 2000c.

The source of this sequence is a man aged 30-40 years in good health. The chain is made from TRBV11-2 and TRBJ2-7, with TRBD1 as a weak D call on 5 bases. Material: memory CD8+ T cells sorted from blood. The cell subset or site label here, explained by the study, means: CD45RO+ cells pooled with CCR7-negative TemRA cells. The sequenced DNA: TGTGCCAGCAGCGTCCAGGGCTACGAGCAGTACTTC. It specifies CASSVQGYEQYF.